This T cell receptor (beta chain) was captured in a study of blood T cell repertoires in COVID-19. Original handling: By means of reference gene primer amplification, nucleated cell counts were estimated. Sequencing used immunoSEQ multiplex PCR; TCRdb keeps in-frame clones, though not all of them. That table gives V, J and clone size, and the DNA gave D and trimming. The top ten clones hold more than 9% of a sample with about 300,000 clones, around 86% of them seen once. This CDR3 is built from 15 residues. Germline V gene sequence: CDR1 SGHRS, CDR2 YFSETQ. V gave up 4 bases and J gave up 4 bases, with 14 bases separating them. Allocation to cohorts depended on clinical history reported by the participants. For recovered donors of Cohort 3, there were two negative PCRs, clearance, or symptom resolution.

V is TRBV5-1 and J is TRBJ1-4; TRBD1 might be the D (5 bases). The TCR originated in a woman aged 18-29 years who had recovered from COVID-19. The sample taken for sequencing was PBMCs or T cells enriched from blood (not recorded which). CDR3 sequence (DNA): TGCGCCAGCAGCGGGGGGACTGAGGGTAATGAAAAACTGTTTTTT. The encoded protein is CASSGGTEGNEKLFF.